Listed here is a single T cell receptor beta chain. It lacks a known antigen. The donors whose samples were sequenced had carbamazepine-induced Stevens-Johnson syndrome or toxic epidermal necrolysis (CBZ-SJS/TEN). Peripheral blood repertoires came from CBZ-SJS/TEN patients of Han Chinese (five) and European (roughly six) origin. To look for drug-specific clonotypes, next-generation sequencing was used to profile the T cell receptor repertoires of patients with drug-induced severe cutaneous adverse reactions. RNA was isolated from either blister cells of skin lesions or peripheral blood mononuclear cells. This record comes from a study of T cells in severe cutaneous drug reactions (dated by TCRdb to about 2019). For the wider study: Between about 2010 and 2018, patients were recruited from Taiwan, Thailand and a European registry network. Only patients with a probable or definite SJS/TEN or DRESS diagnosis by RegiSCAR criteria were enrolled. Assignment of the culprit drug relied on both the Naranjo algorithm and the ALDEN drug causality algorithm. Blister fluids/cells, PBMC and other biological samples were taken from patients in the acute stage or the recovery stage. The study combined bulk TCR sequencing with single-cell sequencing, quantitative PCR validation, functional assays and transgenic mouse experiments. Libraries were prepared using iRepertoire multiplex PCR, and a comparison was cited by the authors in which similar capture of abundant clonotypes was shown across iRepertoire and 5' RACE methods with or without UMI.

Summary of the overall study and its limitations: A public TCRbeta CDR3, present at a mean of around 15% in all seven CBZ-SJS/TEN blister samples, was undetectable or scarce in PBMC from tolerant controls and healthy donors. According to the authors, further study is still needed to determine whether the public TCR generalizes to SJS/TEN caused by other drugs. CBZ-SJS/TEN patients showed strongly increased TRBV12-4 usage, with an average of about 32% in blister cells and roughly 5% in PBMC.

The CDR3 holds 15 amino acids from the cysteine to the phenylalanine. Nucleotide data are not available. The CDR1 and CDR2 encoded by the germline V gene (reference sequence) are DFQATT and SNEGSKA. Library preparation used the iRepertoire multiplex PCR system with TCR subtype-specific primers for both bulk and single-cell sequencing. Bulk TCR beta libraries were generated by multiplex PCR with primers targeting V, D and J gene regions. Roughly 95-500 ng of RNA per sample served as input for bulk TCR library preparation. An Illumina MiSeq was used to sequence bulk TCR beta amplicons. The original pipeline was this. Quality control steps removed sample misassignments and low-quality sequencing reads. CDR3 was defined as the amino acids lying between the Y[YFLI]C motif of the V-gene and the [FW]GXGT motif of the J-segment. The IMGT database served as the reference for assigning TRBV and TRBJ genes and CDR3 clonotypes. For each sample, TRBV expression was normalized against the mean for the same gene in PBMC from under 50 healthy donors. TCRdb reprocessed the reads, reporting each CDR3 protein sequence once and no DNA. TCRdb, rather than the study authors, made the V and J calls. The sample's own table lists more than 3,000 distinct CDR3 sequences. Around 76% of the sample lies in the top ten.

The rearranged segments are TRBV20-1 and TRBJ1-1; there is no DNA to check the TCRdb D call of TRBD1. The sample was PBMCs. This receptor was identified in a human donor with Stevens-Johnson syndrome, a severe cutaneous drug reaction. CDR3 sequence: CSARDRGRLNTEAFF.